The 3 T cell receptor beta chains reported below all come from one sample, sequenced in a study of blood T cell repertoires in COVID-19. Measured with immunoSEQ multiplex PCR; TCRdb has only the in-frame clones, and not every one. This table has approximately 100,000 clones, under 90% appearing once. Input material: peripheral blood. These receptor sequences come from a woman aged 45 to 65 with acute or convalescent COVID-19.

V usage is TRBV29-1 and J usage is TRBJ1-1; 7 bases fit TRBD1. V lost 5 bases to trimming and J lost 4 bases; unmatched junction nucleotides: 4. CDR3 length: 12 amino acids. Per germline, CDR1 SQVTM and CDR2 ANQGSEA. CDR3 nucleotide sequence: TGCAGCGTTCGGACAGGCTCCACTGAAGCTTTCTTT. Amino acids: CSVRTGSTEAFF. Supplemented by reference TRBV29-1 and TRBJ1-1, the full variable domain reads SAVISQKPSRDICQRGTSLTIQCQVDSQVTMMFWYRQQPGQSLTLIATANQGSEATYESGFVIDKFPISRPNLTFSTLTVSNMSPEDSSIYLCSVRTGSTEAFFGQGTRLTVV.

The rearrangement uses TRBV3-1 (or the pseudogene TRBV3-2) and TRBJ1-2; D gene ambiguous. In germline, CDR1 is LGHDT, CDR2 YNNKEL (reference sequence). The CDR3 length is 16 residues. V was cut by 3 bases and J by 0 bases, with 14 bases left in between. CDR3 sequence (DNA): TGTGCCAGCAGCCAGTCGGGGAGGGTTGCTAACTATGGCTACACCTTC. Its protein product is CASSQSGRVANYGYTF.

This clone was recorded once. The J gene is TRBJ1-4, the V gene TRBV2, with a weak D call TRBD1 (5 bases). The CDR3 loop spans 13 amino acids. Looked up from germline, CDR1 is SNHLY and CDR2 is FYNNEI. Trimming took off 8 bases at V and 3 bases at J, with 10 bases between the two ends. CDR3 in DNA: TGTGCCAGCTACGACAGCTCTAATGAAAAACTGTTTTTT. It is translated as CASYDSSNEKLFF.